The 25 T cell receptor beta chains given below trace back to one sample, sequenced in a study of shared clonotypes between healthy human individuals. Assay used: immunoSEQ multiplex PCR; TCRdb lists only in-frame clones, some missing. The sample has about 700,000 clones, around two thirds seen once; the top ten hold approximately 1.7%. The source material was memory CD4+ T cells sorted from blood. As for subset: CD45RA-negative fraction. All receptors derive from a woman aged 25 to 45 in good health.

The chain combines TRBV29-1 with TRBJ2-1; TRBD2 matches at 14 bases. This CDR3 is 16 amino acids long. Germline V lookup: CDR1 SQVTM, CDR2 ANQGSEA. V lost 0 bases, J lost 6 bases, and 4 bases stayed unmatched. The CDR3 nucleotides read TGCAGCGTTGAAGATCCGGGACTAGCGGGAGTCAATGAGCAGTTCTTC. It specifies CSVEDPGLAGVNEQFF.

V and J are TRBV11-2 and TRBJ2-7; D not resolved. Looked up from germline, CDR1 is SGHAT and CDR2 is FQNNGV. The length of the CDR3 is 14 residues. V was trimmed by 5 bases and J by 4 bases, leaving 15 bases between them. The DNA of the CDR3 is TGTGCCAGCAGCCGCGGTGACACCTTATACGAGCAGTACTTC. Translating gives CASSRGDTLYEQYF. Looking up the rest from reference TRBV11-2 and TRBJ2-7 gives the full variable domain: EAGVAQSPRYKIIEKRQSVAFWCNPISGHATLYWYQQILGQGPKLLIQFQNNGVVDDSQLPKDRFSAERLKGVDSTLKIQPAKLEDSAVYLCASSRGDTLYEQYFGPGTRLTVT.

The V call is TRBV28, the J call TRBJ2-7, with 11 positions matching TRBD1. The V gene's germline CDR1 is MDHEN and CDR2 SYDVKM. Trimming took 10 bases from V and 5 from J; bases not matched to a gene: 13. This CDR3 spans 15 amino acids. In DNA, the CDR3 is TGTGCCACCAAATCCCAGGGGACAGGGGGAAACGAGCAGTACTTC. Amino acids: CATKSQGTGGNEQYF.

This clone was counted only a few times. The chain combines TRBV5-4 with TRBJ2-5; weak D call: TRBD2 (6 bases). CDR3 length: 13 residues. Germline-derived CDR1 and CDR2 are SGHNT and YYREEE (reference sequence). The V gene lost 4 bases and the J gene lost 4 bases, with 11 bases spanning the gap. CDR3: CASSLRGGETQYF. CDR3 nucleotide sequence: TGTGCCAGCAGCCTGAGGGGAGGAGAGACCCAGTACTTC.

This clone was observed a few times. The chain couples TRBV2 to TRBJ1-2; tentatively, D is TRBD1 (5 bases). The germline V and J ends were trimmed by 4 bases and 4 bases, with 16 bases remaining between them. Germline loops: CDR1 SNHLY, CDR2 FYNNEI. The CDR3 extends over 15 amino acids. CDR3: CASSGERAGIYGYTF. Written as DNA, the CDR3 is TGTGCCAGCAGTGGGGAGCGGGCAGGGATCTATGGCTACACCTTC. The whole variable domain, filled in from reference TRBV2 and TRBJ1-2, reads EPEVTQTPSHQVTQMGQEVILRCVPISNHLYFYWYRQILGQKVEFLVSFYNNEISEKSEIFDDQFSVERPDGSNFTLKIRSTKLEDSAMYFCASSGERAGIYGYTFGSGTRLTVV.

V usage is TRBV6-5 and J usage is TRBJ1-1, with D perhaps TRBD1 (6 bases). The V gene's germline CDR1 is MNHEY and CDR2 SVGAGI. V lost 2 bases and J 6 bases, leaving 16 bases between the germline ends. This CDR3 has 15 amino acids. The chain's CDR3 is CASSYVGRGRPEAFF. DNA for the CDR3: TGTGCCAGCAGTTACGTGGGGCGGGGGCGTCCTGAAGCTTTCTTT.

V gene TRBV4-1 combines with J gene TRBJ2-1, with 10 bases identical to TRBD1. With 2 bases clipped from V and 5 bases from J, the junction kept 21 bases outside the gene matches. The length of the CDR3 is 21 residues. The germline V gene encodes CDR1 MGHRA and CDR2 YSYEKL. The CDR3 spells CASSQRDRGFRLGGGNNEQFF. The CDR3 DNA reads TGCGCCAGCAGCCAAAGGGACAGGGGATTTCGTCTGGGTGGTGGTAACAATGAGCAGTTCTTC.

The chain employs TRBV19 and TRBJ1-2; maybe TRBD1 (6 bases). V gave up 5 bases and J gave up 5 bases, with 12 bases separating them. Germline CDR1 is LNHDA and CDR2 is SQIVND (reference sequence). CDR3 length: 13 amino acids. CDR3 sequence reads: CASSVGGAYGYTF. In nucleotides, the CDR3 is TGTGCCAGTAGTGTGGGGGGCGCGTATGGCTACACCTTC.

This clone was seen more than once but under ten times. The rearrangement links TRBV30 to TRBJ1-5; weak D call: TRBD1 (5 bases). CDR1 and CDR2 from the germline V gene are GTSNPN and SVGIG (reference sequence). The CDR3 length is 17 residues. Trimming took 2 bases from V and 3 from J, leaving 20 bases between them. This chain's CDR3 is CAWSQERGFGTNQPQHF. For the CDR3, the DNA is TGTGCCTGGAGTCAGGAACGGGGGTTCGGTACCAATCAGCCCCAGCATTTT.

The chain couples TRBV7-6 to TRBJ1-1, with 7 bases lining up with TRBD1. Trimming took 4 bases from V and 1 from J; bases not matched to a gene: 6. Germline CDR1 SGHVS, CDR2 FNYEAQ. CDR3 size: 15 residues. Written as DNA, the CDR3 is TGTGCCAGCAGCTCGACAGGGTTGGGGAACACTGAAGCTTTCTTT. Translating gives CASSSTGLGNTEAFF. The full variable domain, with the rest looked up from reference TRBV7-6 and TRBJ1-1, is GAGVSQSPRYKVTKRGQDVALRCDPISGHVSLYWYRQALGQGPEFLTYFNYEAQQDKSGLPNDRFSAERPEGSISTLTIQRTEQRDSAMYRCASSSTGLGNTEAFFGQGTRLTVV.

This sequence joins TRBV6-5 and TRBJ2-7, with D uncertain. The CDR3 sequence is 13 residues long. Germline-derived CDR1 and CDR2 are MNHEY and SVGAGI. V shed 7 bases and J shed 6 bases, with 16 bases lying between them. The DNA of the CDR3 is TGTGCCAGCACAAGTCGATCAGAAGGCGAGCAGTACTTC. This encodes CASTSRSEGEQYF.

V is TRBV11-2 and J is TRBJ2-7; D gene unclear. Germline assignment: CDR1 SGHAT and CDR2 FQNNGV. This CDR3 comprises 16 residues. Trimming shortened V by 5 bases and J by 0 bases, and 17 bases separated the two germline ends. As DNA, the CDR3 is TGTGCCAGCAGCACCGGTGGGGTATCGAGCTCCTACGAGCAGTACTTC. It is translated as CASSTGGVSSSYEQYF. The full variable domain, completed using reference TRBV11-2 and TRBJ2-7, is EAGVAQSPRYKIIEKRQSVAFWCNPISGHATLYWYQQILGQGPKLLIQFQNNGVVDDSQLPKDRFSAERLKGVDSTLKIQPAKLEDSAVYLCASSTGGVSSSYEQYFGPGTRLTVT.

The chain recombines TRBV28 with TRBJ2-7, with 9 bases fitting TRBD1. The V gene end was trimmed by 8 bases and the J gene end by 6 bases; junction bases not matched to a gene: 5. The germline V gene has CDR1 MDHEN and CDR2 SYDVKM. CDR3 length: 12 residues. The CDR3 spells CASGTGYPEQYF. The CDR3 region has the DNA TGTGCCAGCGGGACAGGGTATCCCGAGCAGTACTTC.

This clone was recorded at least ten times. The rearrangement uses TRBV28 and TRBJ2-7; TRBD1 is a possible D gene (6 bases). Germline V gene data show CDR1 as MDHEN and CDR2 as SYDVKM. V gave up 4 bases and J gave up 1 base, with 17 bases separating them. The CDR3 extends over 16 amino acids. CDR3 in amino acids: CASSSPSRGGSYEQYF. CDR3 nucleotide sequence: TGTGCCAGCAGTTCGCCTTCCCGAGGGGGTTCCTACGAGCAGTACTTC. Filled out from reference TRBV28 and TRBJ2-7, the complete variable domain reads DVKVTQSSRYLVKRTGEKVFLECVQDMDHENMFWYRQDPGLGLRLIYFSYDVKMKEKGDIPEGYSVSREKKERFSLILESASTNQTSMYLCASSSPSRGGSYEQYFGPGTRLTVT.

The CDR3 loop reads CASSLGQVEEAFF. CDR3 DNA: TGTGCCAGCAGCTTAGGTCAGGTGGAAGAAGCTTTCTTT. The chain couples TRBV7-9 to TRBJ1-1, with D hard to call. The CDR3 loop spans 13 amino acids. Germline CDR1 and CDR2: SEHNR and FQNEAQ (reference sequence). Trimming stripped 1 base from V and 8 bases from J, with 11 bases between.

The chain combines TRBV4-2 with TRBJ2-5; D gene unclear. Germline V gene sequence: CDR1 LGHNA, CDR2 YNFKEQ. The length of the CDR3 is 15 residues. Trimming cost V 0 bases and J 0 bases, with 8 bases left between them. DNA of the CDR3: TGTGCCAGCAGCCAAGATTCCTCCCACCAAGAGACCCAGTACTTC. It encodes CASSQDSSHQETQYF.

This clone occurred once. Since a much larger clone is just one base distant, this may be a read error. Other DNA sequences in the same sample also yield this CDR3. V and J are TRBV2 and TRBJ2-2; D not resolved. V gave up 2 bases and J gave up 4 bases, with 5 bases separating them. This CDR3 spans 13 amino acids. Germline V gives CDR1 SNHLY, CDR2 FYNNEI. CDR3 protein: CASSELGTGELFF. The CDR3 DNA reads TGTGCCAGCAGTGAATTGGGCACCGGGGAGCTGTTTTTT. Supplemented by reference TRBV2 and TRBJ2-2, the full variable domain reads EPEVTQTPSHQVTQMGQEVILRCVPISNHLYFYWYRQILGQKVEFLVSFYNNEISEKSEIFDDQFSVERPDGSNFTLKIRSTKLEDSAMYFCASSELGTGELFFGEGSRLTVL.

Only a few counts were recorded for this clone. V is TRBV7-9 and J is TRBJ1-1, with D possibly being TRBD1 (6 bases). The CDR3 sequence is 14 residues long. Germline V lookup: CDR1 SEHNR, CDR2 FQNEAQ (reference sequence). Trimming removed 5 bases at V and 5 bases at J, with 15 bases between. CDR3 amino acids: CASSAQQGRTEAFF. In nucleotides, the CDR3 is TGTGCCAGCAGCGCGCAACAGGGAAGGACTGAAGCTTTCTTT.

In DNA form, the CDR3 reads TGTGCCAGCAAAGGAACAGCCACAGATACGCAGTATTTT. Translation: CASKGTATDTQYF. The chain has TRBV2 and TRBJ2-3; no definite D call. V lost 7 bases and J lost 2, with 10 bases in between. The CDR3 is made up of 13 amino acids. Germline values: CDR1 SNHLY, CDR2 FYNNEI.

The chain's CDR3 is CASSNFRATSTDTQYF. CDR3 DNA sequence: TGTGCCAGCAGCAATTTCAGGGCAACTTCCACAGATACGCAGTATTTT. The rearrangement links TRBV7-9 to TRBJ2-3, with a tentative D call TRBD1 (5 bases). The germline CDR1 and CDR2 sequences are SEHNR and FQNEAQ (reference sequence). This CDR3 has 16 amino acids. Trimming left V 5 bases short and J 2 bases short, with 17 bases between.

The rearrangement uses TRBV2 and TRBJ2-1; 14 positions match TRBD2. CDR3 length equals 16 residues. In germline, CDR1 is SNHLY, CDR2 FYNNEI. V gave up 6 bases and J gave up 7 bases; unmatched junction bases: 8. CDR3 coding DNA: TGTGCCAGCAGCGGCCGGACTAGCGGGAGGAGTAATGAGCAGTTCTTC. As protein: CASSGRTSGRSNEQFF.

This chain uses TRBV14 with TRBJ2-1, with 10 bases matching TRBD2. There are 17 residues in the CDR3. V lost 6 bases, J lost 10 bases, and 18 bases stayed unmatched. In germline, CDR1 is SGHDN, CDR2 FVKESK. Here the CDR3 DNA reads TGTGCCAGCAGTCGATTTCTAGCGGGAGCGATCGTGCGGGAGCAGTTCTTC. Its translation: CASSRFLAGAIVREQFF.

The rearrangement uses TRBV7-9 and TRBJ2-7; TRBD1 matches at 8 bases. Germline lookup yields CDR1 SEHNR and CDR2 FQNEAQ (reference sequence). The CDR3 consists of 14 residues. The V and J ends lost 1 base and 6 bases, in that order; junction bases with no gene match: 5. This CDR3 is CASSLEGQGVEQYF. CDR3 bases: TGTGCCAGCAGCTTAGAAGGACAGGGAGTCGAGCAGTACTTC.

CDR3 residues: CASSLSQVSTEAFF. CDR3 in DNA: TGTGCCAGCAGTTTGTCACAGGTTAGTACTGAAGCTTTCTTT. The chain links TRBV27 to TRBJ1-1; perhaps TRBD1 as D (5 bases). The germline gives CDR1 MNHEY, CDR2 SMNVEV (reference sequence). V lost 3 bases and J 5 bases, leaving 13 bases between the germline ends. This CDR3 contains 14 residues.

The chain couples TRBV10-3 to TRBJ2-2; TRBD2 matches at 14 bases. V was pared by 4 bases and J by 4 bases, with 2 bases of the junction left unmatched. Per germline, CDR1 ENHRY and CDR2 SYGVKD. The CDR3 runs 16 residues. The CDR3 is CAISGGLAGGTGELFF. The CDR3 DNA is TGTGCCATCAGTGGCGGACTAGCGGGAGGCACCGGGGAGCTGTTTTTT.